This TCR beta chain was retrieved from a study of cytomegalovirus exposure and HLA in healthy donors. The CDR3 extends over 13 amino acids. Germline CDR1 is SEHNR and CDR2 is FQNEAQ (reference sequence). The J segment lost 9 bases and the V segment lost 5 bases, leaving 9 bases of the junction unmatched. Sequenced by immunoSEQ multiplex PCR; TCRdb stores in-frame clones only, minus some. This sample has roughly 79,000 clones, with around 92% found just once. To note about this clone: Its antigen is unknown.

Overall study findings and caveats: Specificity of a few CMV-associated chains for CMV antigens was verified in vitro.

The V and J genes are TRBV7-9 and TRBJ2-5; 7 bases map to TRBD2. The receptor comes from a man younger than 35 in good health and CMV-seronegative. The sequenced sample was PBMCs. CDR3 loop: CASSPRTSWAQYF. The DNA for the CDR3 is TGTGCCAGCAGCCCTCGGACTAGTTGGGCCCAGTACTTC.